This T cell receptor beta chain stems from a study of human T cells and chemical hapten exposure. Overall study findings and caveats: Counts of expanded TCRs at PT1 were positively correlated with patch test score.

V lost 9 bases and J 0 bases, leaving 8 bases between the germline ends. Germline CDR1 reads KGHDR; CDR2 reads SFDVKD. This CDR3 spans 13 amino acids. Time point indicated: patch test 1, 2 weeks after DPC sensitization. Treatment given: therapeutic diphenylcyclopropenone sensitization with weekly scalp DPC. TCRdb itself ran the RACE reads through MiXCR, one entry per CDR3 protein. The table includes 75,000 to 95,000 distinct CDR3 sequences, 12% detected once. This clonotype has just a few counts. Its antigen is not identified. V is TRBV24-1 and J is TRBJ1-5; D is unresolved. Sequencing was performed on whole blood, taken in connection with sensitization to the hapten diphenylcyclopropenone (DPC). The clonotype comes from a woman in her sixties or seventies with alopecia areata. Some clones in this sample may be carry-over from other donors' samples. The CDR3 region has the DNA TGTGCCACCTCGGACGGTAGCAATCAGCCCCAGCATTTT. Encoded protein: CATSDGSNQPQHF.